This T cell receptor (beta chain) was retrieved from a study of blood T cells in healthy people across ages. V was pared by 2 bases and J by 10 bases, with 18 bases between. The CDR3 spans 15 residues. Germline-derived CDR1 and CDR2 are MGHRA and YSYEKL. Concerning this clonotype itself: The antigen remains undetermined.

A second PCR, run for roughly 6 to 11 cycles, used a sample-barcoded 5' primer plus a J-beta primer mix. Each CDR3 protein is one row after TCRdb ran MiXCR on the 5' RACE reads. The table lists about 650,000 distinct CDR3 sequences, around 50% of them singletons. Whole-study results and caveats: Unknown donor CMV status possibly confounded expanded clonotype changes. Age advanced and TCR beta diversity per million T cells fell, roughly linearly. A greater number of naive CD4+ cells and higher diversity distinguished long-lived donors from aged donors.

This sequence joins TRBV4-1 and TRBJ2-1; D not resolved. The sequenced sample consisted of blood. This clonotype was sampled from a woman aged 80 or older in good health. CDR3 DNA: TGCGCCAGCAGCCAACACACCCTAGATTCCAAGGAGCAGTTCTTC. Protein: CASSQHTLDSKEQFF.